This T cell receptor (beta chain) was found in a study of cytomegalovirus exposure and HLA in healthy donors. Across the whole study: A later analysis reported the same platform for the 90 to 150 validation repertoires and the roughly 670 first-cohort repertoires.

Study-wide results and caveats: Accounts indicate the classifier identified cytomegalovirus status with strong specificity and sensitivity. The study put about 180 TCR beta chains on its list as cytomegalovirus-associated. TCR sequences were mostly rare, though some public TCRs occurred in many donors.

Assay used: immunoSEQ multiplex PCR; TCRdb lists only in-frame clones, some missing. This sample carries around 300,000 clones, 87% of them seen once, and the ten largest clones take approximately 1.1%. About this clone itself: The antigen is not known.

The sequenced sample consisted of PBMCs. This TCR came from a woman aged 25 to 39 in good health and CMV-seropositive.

The CDR3 DNA is TGTGCCAGCAGCTTGCAGGGTGGCAATCAGCCCCAGCATTTT. This gives the protein CASSLQGGNQPQHF. V usage is TRBV7-8 and J usage is TRBJ1-5, with D perhaps TRBD1 (5 bases). CDR3 length: 14 residues. Between the trimmed V and J ends, which lost 3 bases and 2 bases, there was a span of 8 bases. CDR1 and CDR2 from the germline V gene are SGHVS and FQNEAQ.